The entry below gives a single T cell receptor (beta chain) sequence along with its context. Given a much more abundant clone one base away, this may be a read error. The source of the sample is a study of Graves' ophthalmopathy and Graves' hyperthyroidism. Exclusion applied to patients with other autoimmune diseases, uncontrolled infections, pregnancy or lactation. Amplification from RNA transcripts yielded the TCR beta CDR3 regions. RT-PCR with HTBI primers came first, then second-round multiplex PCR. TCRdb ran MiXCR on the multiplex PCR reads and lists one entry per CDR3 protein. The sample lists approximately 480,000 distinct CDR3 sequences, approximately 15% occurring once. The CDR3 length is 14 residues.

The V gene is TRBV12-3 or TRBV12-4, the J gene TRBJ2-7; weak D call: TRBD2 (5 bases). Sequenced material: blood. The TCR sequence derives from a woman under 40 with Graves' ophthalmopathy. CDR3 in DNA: TGTGCCAGCAGCCCTACGGGGTCTACCTACGAGCAGTGCTTC. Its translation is CASSPTGSTYEQCF.